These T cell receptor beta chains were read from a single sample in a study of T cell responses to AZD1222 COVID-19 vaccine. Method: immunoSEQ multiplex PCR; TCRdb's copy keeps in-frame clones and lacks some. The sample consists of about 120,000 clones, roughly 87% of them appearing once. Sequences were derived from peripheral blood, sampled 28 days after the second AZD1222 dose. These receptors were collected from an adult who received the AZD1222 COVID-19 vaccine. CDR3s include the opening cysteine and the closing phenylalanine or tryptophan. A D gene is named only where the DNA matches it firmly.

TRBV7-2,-,CASSFPNQPQHF
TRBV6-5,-,CASSLPLGELFF
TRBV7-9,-,CASSLGGGSYEQYF
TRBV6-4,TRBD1,CASSTTGGSDQPQHF
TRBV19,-,CASTPSGSTNEKLFF
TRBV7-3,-,CASSSMGVRGANVLTF
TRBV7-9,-,CASSLNGGLGEKLFF
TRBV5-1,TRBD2,CASSLAASGLLSTDTQYF
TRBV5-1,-,CASSQGSVADRAFF
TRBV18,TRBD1,CASSDRDVSQPQHF
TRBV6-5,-,CASSYQRQAPLHF
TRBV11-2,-,CASSLDEGPLWGYGYTF
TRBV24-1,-,CATSAFHRGRGETQYF
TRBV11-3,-,CASSLWGEQFF
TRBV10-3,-,CAISETSGFRPQHF
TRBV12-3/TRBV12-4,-,CASSTQTGYEQFF
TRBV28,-,CASSLGGAASYQPQHF
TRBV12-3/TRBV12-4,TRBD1,CASKIRQGYEQYF
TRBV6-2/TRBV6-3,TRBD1,CASSPTGVNSYGNGYTF
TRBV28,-,CASRPGTMKSTDTQYF
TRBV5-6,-,CASSLLPTNEKLFF
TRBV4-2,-,CASSQDFPKGRPYGYTF